The rows below give T cell receptor beta chains drawn from one sample of a study of control samples from healthy donors and cancer patients. Sequencing used immunoSEQ multiplex PCR; TCRdb keeps in-frame clones, though not all of them. The table lists under 150,000 clones, about 94% of them singletons. The sample taken for sequencing was blood. These receptors originate from a man aged 25 to 40 in good health. CDR3s leave out the opening cysteine and the closing phenylalanine or tryptophan.

CDR3: ASRPTANYGYT
V: TRBV6-5
J: TRBJ1-2
length: 11

CDR3: ATSGDRDRGNYGYT
V: TRBV15
J: TRBJ1-2
length: 14

CDR3: AAASRPSDEQY
V: TRBV6-5
J: TRBJ2-7
length: 11

CDR3: ASSQGTGQNTEAF
V: TRBV4-1
J: TRBJ1-1
length: 13

CDR3: ASEGIHEQY
V: TRBV6-5
J: TRBJ2-7
length: 9

CDR3: ASSQILNFDRVATGELF
V: TRBV3-1/TRBV3-2
J: TRBJ2-2
length: 17

CDR3: ASSLDPPGYGYT
V: TRBV7-9
J: TRBJ1-2
length: 12

CDR3: ASSLGGSTEAF
V: TRBV14
J: TRBJ1-1
length: 11

CDR3: ATEDGRAPDAIEAF
V: TRBV10-3
J: TRBJ1-1
length: 14

CDR3: ASSNPSRAYEQY
V: TRBV21-1
J: TRBJ2-7
length: 12

CDR3: ASSLTGGKAGELF
V: TRBV7-8
J: TRBJ2-2
length: 13

CDR3: ASSPRTSSGNTGELF
V: TRBV5-4
J: TRBJ2-2
length: 15

CDR3: ASSSWGYQPQH
V: TRBV19
J: TRBJ1-5
length: 11

CDR3: ASSTGTENTEAF
V: TRBV5-1
J: TRBJ1-1
length: 12

CDR3: ASSPWDRGNTEAF
V: TRBV7-7
J: TRBJ1-1
length: 13

CDR3: ASSIDRPANQPQH
V: TRBV19
J: TRBJ1-5
length: 13

CDR3: ASSFTGGNTEAF
V: TRBV19
J: TRBJ1-1
length: 12

CDR3: AISPSDKTTYQPQH
V: TRBV10-3
J: TRBJ1-5
length: 14